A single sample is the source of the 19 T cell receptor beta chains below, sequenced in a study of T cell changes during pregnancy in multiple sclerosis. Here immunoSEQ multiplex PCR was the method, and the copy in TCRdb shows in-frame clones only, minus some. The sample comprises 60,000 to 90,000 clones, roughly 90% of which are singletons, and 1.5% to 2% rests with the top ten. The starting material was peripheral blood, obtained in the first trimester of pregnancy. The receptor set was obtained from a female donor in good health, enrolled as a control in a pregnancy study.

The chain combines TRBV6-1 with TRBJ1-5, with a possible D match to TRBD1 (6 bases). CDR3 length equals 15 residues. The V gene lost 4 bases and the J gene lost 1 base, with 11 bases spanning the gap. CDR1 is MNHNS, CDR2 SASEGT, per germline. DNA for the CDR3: TGTGCCAGCAGTGGTGGGGGGGCGAGCAATCAGCCCCAGCATTTT. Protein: CASSGGGASNQPQHF.

The CDR3 is CASSQRRGLIYEQYF. In DNA form, the CDR3 reads TGTGCCAGCAGCCAACGACGGGGACTCATATACGAGCAGTACTTC. V gene TRBV4-2 combines with J gene TRBJ2-7; tentatively, D is TRBD2 (6 bases). This CDR3 contains 15 residues. The germline gives CDR1 LGHNA, CDR2 YNFKEQ. The germline V and J ends were trimmed by 2 bases and 4 bases, with 15 bases remaining between them.

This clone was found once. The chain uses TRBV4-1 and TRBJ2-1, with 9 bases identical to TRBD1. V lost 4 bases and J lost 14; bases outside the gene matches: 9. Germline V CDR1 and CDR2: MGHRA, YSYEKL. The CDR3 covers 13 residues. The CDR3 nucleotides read TGCGCCAGCAGCCGATTTGGGGACAGGGTGGAGTTCTTC. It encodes CASSRFGDRVEFF.

The CDR3 protein is CASSPGQLKEKLFF. The CDR3 DNA follows: TGCGCCAGCAGCCCGGGACAGCTAAAAGAAAAACTGTTTTTT. The chain employs TRBV5-1 and TRBJ1-4, with 7 bases identical to TRBD1. J lost 8 bases, V lost 4 bases, and 8 bases had no gene match. CDR3 length: 14 amino acids. Germline V gene lookup returns CDR1 SGHRS and CDR2 YFSETQ.

This chain's CDR3 is CASSRGEFYEQYF. The DNA for the CDR3 is TGCGCCAGCAGCCGCGGGGAGTTCTACGAGCAGTACTTC. V and J are TRBV5-1 and TRBJ2-7; TRBD2 might be the D (6 bases). Per germline, CDR1 SGHRS and CDR2 YFSETQ. This CDR3 has 13 amino acids. Trimming took 4 bases from V and 3 from J, leaving 11 bases between them.

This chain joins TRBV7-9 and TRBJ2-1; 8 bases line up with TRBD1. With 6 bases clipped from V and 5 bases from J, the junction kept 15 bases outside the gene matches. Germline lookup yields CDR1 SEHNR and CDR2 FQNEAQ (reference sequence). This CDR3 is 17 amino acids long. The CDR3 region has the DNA TGTGCCAGCAGGGCCATACTTTCACGGACAGGGAACAATGAGCAGTTCTTC. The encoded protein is CASRAILSRTGNNEQFF. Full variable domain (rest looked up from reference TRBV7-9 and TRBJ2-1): DTGVSQNPRHKITKRGQNVTFRCDPISEHNRLYWYRQTLGQGPEFLTYFQNEAQLEKSRLLSDRFSAERPKGSFSTLEIQRTEQGDSAMYLCASRAILSRTGNNEQFFGPGTRLTVL.

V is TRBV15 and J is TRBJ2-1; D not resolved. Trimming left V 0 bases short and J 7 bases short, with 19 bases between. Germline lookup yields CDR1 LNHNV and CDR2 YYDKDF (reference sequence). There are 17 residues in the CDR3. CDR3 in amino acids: CATSRDLRGSIGNEQFF. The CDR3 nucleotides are TGTGCCACCAGCAGAGATCTACGCGGTTCAATCGGGAATGAGCAGTTCTTC.

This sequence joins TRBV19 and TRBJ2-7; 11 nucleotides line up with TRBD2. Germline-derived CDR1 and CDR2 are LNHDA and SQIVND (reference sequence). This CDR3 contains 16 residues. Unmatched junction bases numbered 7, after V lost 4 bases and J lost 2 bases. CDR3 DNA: TGTGCCAGTAGTACCCAAAGTAGCGGGAGGGCCTACGAGCAGTACTTC. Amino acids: CASSTQSSGRAYEQYF.

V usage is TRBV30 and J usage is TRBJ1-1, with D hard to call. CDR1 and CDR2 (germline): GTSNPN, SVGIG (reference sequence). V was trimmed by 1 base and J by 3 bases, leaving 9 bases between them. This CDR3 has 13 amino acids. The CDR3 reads CAWSAGMDTEAFF. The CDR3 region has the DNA TGTGCCTGGAGTGCGGGGATGGACACTGAAGCTTTCTTT.

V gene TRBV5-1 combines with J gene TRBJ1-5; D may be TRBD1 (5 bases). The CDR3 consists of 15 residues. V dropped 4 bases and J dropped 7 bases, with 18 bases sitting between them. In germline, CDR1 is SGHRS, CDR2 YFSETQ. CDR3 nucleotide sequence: TGCGCCAGCAGCCGGGCCCCAGGGCCGGAACAGCCCCAGCATTTT. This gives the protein CASSRAPGPEQPQHF. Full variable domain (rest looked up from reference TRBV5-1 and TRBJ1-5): KAGVTQTPRYLIKTRGQQVTLSCSPISGHRSVSWYQQTPGQGLQFLFEYFSETQRNKGNFPGRFSGRQFSNSRSEMNVSTLELGDSALYLCASSRAPGPEQPQHFGDGTRLSIL.

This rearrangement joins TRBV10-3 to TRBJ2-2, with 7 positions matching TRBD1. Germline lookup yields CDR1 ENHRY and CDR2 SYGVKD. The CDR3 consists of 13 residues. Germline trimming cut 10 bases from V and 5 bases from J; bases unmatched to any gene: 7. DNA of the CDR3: TGTGCCAGTTACAGGGGAGAAACCGGGGAGCTGTTTTTT. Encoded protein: CASYRGETGELFF.

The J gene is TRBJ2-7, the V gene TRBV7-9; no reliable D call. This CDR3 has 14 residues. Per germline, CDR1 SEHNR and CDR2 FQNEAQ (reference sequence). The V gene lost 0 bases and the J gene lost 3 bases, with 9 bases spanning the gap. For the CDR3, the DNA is TGTGCCAGCAGCTTAGCGGGCCCCGGCTACGAGCAGTACTTC. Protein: CASSLAGPGYEQYF.

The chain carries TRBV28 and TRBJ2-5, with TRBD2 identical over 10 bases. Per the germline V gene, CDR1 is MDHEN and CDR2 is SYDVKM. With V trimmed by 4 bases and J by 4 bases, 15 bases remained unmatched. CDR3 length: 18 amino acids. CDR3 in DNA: TGTGCCAGCAGTTCCCTCCGGGGGAGCGGGAGGGTTTTAGAGACCCAGTACTTC. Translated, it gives CASSSLRGSGRVLETQYF.

The CDR3 sequence: CASSLNQGTGNTIYF. CDR3 DNA sequence: TGTGCCAGCAGCTTAAACCAGGGGACTGGAAACACCATATATTTT. This chain connects TRBV7-2 to TRBJ1-3, with TRBD1 as a possible D gene (6 bases). The V gene lost 2 bases and the J gene lost 2 bases, with 10 bases spanning the gap. The CDR3 has 15 amino acids. Germline CDR1 reads SGHTA; CDR2 reads FQGNSA.

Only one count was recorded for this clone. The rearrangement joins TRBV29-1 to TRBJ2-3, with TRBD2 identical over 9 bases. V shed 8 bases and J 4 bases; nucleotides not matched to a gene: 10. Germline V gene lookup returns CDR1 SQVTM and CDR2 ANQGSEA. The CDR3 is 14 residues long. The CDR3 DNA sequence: TGCAGCATTACTGGCGGGAGGGCCGCAGATACGCAGTATTTT. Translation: CSITGGRAADTQYF.

Here the CDR3 DNA reads TGTGCCAGCAGTCCCCCCTGGGGAGACGTAAATCAGCCCCAGCATTTT. Translation: CASSPPWGDVNQPQHF. The V call is TRBV28, the J call TRBJ1-5; no clear D gene. V was clipped by 5 bases and J by 4 bases, with 18 bases between them. Germline loops: CDR1 MDHEN, CDR2 SYDVKM. The CDR3 has 16 amino acids.

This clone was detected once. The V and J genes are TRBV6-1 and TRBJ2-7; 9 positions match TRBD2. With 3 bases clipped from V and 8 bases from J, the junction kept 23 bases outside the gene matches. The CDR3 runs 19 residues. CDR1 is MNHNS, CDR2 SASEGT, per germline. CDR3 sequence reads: CASSDPLFAGGSYGLQQYF. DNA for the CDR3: TGTGCCAGCAGTGACCCACTATTTGCGGGAGGGAGCTACGGCTTACAGCAGTACTTC.

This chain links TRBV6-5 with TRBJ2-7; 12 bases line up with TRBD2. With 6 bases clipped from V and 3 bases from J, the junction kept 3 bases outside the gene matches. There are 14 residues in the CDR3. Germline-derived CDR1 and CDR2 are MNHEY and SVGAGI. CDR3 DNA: TGTGCCAGCAGGGCTAGCGGGGGGGACTACGAGCAGTACTTC. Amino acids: CASRASGGDYEQYF.

This chain's CDR3 is CASSLGGGDFTQYF. CDR3 DNA sequence: TGTGCCAGCAGCTTAGGCGGGGGGGATTTTACGCAGTATTTT. The chain uses TRBV13 and TRBJ2-3; 8 bases are a match to TRBD2. Germline CDR1 reads PRHDT; CDR2 reads FYEKMQ (reference sequence). V lost 0 bases and J lost 8; bases outside the gene matches: 4. This CDR3 is 14 amino acids long.